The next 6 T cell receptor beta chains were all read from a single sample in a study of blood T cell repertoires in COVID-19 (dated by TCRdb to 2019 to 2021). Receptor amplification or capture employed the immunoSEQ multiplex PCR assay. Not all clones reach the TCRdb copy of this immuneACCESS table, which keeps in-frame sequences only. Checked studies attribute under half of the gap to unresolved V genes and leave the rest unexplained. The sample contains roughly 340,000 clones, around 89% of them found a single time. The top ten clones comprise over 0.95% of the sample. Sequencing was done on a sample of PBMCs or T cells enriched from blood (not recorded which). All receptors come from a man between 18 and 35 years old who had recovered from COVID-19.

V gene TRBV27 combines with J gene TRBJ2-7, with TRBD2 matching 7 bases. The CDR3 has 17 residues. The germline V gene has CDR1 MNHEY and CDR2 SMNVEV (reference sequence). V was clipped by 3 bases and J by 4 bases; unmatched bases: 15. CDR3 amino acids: CASSLGGSTIKVYEQYF. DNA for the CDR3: TGTGCCAGCAGTTTGGGGGGGTCTACGATTAAGGTGTACGAGCAGTACTTC.

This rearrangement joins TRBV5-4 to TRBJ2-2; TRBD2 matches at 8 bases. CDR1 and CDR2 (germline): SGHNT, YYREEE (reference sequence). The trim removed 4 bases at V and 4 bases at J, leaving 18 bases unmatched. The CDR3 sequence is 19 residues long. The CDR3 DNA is TGTGCCAGCAGCGCCCCAGGGCGGGGGGCCGGGAGTAGCACCGGGGAGCTGTTTTTT. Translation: CASSAPGRGAGSSTGELFF.

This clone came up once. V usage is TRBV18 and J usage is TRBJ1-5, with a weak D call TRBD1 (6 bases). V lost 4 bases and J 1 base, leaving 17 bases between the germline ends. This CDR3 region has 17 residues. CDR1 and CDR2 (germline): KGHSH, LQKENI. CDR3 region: CASSRGRQGGSNQPQHF. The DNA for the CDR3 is TGTGCCAGCTCACGGGGGCGGCAAGGGGGAAGCAATCAGCCCCAGCATTTT. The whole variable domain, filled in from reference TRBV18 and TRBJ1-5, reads NAGVMQNPRHLVRRRGQEARLRCSPMKGHSHVYWYRQLPEEGLKFMVYLQKENIIDESGMPKERFSAEFPKEGPSILRIQQVVRGDSAAYFCASSRGRQGGSNQPQHFGDGTRLSIL.

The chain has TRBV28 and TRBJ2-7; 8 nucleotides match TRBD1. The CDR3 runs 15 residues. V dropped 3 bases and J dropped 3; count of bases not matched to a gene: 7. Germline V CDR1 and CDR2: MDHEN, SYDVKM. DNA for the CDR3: TGTGCCAGCAGTTTCGGCGGACAGGGCAACTACGAGCAGTACTTC. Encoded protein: CASSFGGQGNYEQYF. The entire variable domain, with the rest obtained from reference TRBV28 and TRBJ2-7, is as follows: DVKVTQSSRYLVKRTGEKVFLECVQDMDHENMFWYRQDPGLGLRLIYFSYDVKMKEKGDIPEGYSVSREKKERFSLILESASTNQTSMYLCASSFGGQGNYEQYFGPGTRLTVT.

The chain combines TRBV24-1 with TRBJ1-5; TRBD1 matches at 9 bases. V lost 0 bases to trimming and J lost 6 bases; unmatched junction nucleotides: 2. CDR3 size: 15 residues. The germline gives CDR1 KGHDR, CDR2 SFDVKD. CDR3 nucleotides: TGTGCCACCAGTGATTTGACAGGGGGCAGTCAGCCCCAGCATTTT. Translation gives CATSDLTGGSQPQHF.

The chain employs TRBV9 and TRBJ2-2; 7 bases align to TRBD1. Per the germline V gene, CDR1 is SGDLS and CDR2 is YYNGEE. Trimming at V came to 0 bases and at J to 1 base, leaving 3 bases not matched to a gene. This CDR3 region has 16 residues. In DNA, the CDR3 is TGTGCCAGCAGCGTAGAGCCAGGGGGGAACACCGGGGAGCTGTTTTTT. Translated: CASSVEPGGNTGELFF.